This entry describes one TCR beta chain. Antigen: not known. At the DNA level, this CDR3 is encoded by other sequences in the same sample as well. TCRdb's copy holds only in-frame clones and misses some; the assay was immunoSEQ multiplex PCR. The repertoire consists of approximately 97,000 clones, with approximately 77% occurring once and the leading ten covering around 25%. Germline CDR1 SGHRS, CDR2 YFSETQ. V was cut by 1 base and J by 5 bases, with 3 bases left in between. The CDR3 is 12 residues long. The data belong to a study of cytotoxic CD8 clonotypes in ibrutinib-treated CLL. Study details: Mean values per sample were around 250,000 productive templates and tens of thousands of productive rearrangements.

Study results and caveats: Clonality rose at ibrutinib response, held steady in sustained remission, and fell toward baseline at progression. Treatment saw public clonotypes, which were uncommon, either contract or stay stable. Samples from sustained-remission and progressing patients were taken at different times.

The clonotype was recovered from a human donor with chronic lymphocytic leukemia. The chain recombines TRBV5-1 with TRBJ2-2; D ambiguous. This sample comprised PBMCs, obtained after 24 months of ibrutinib treatment. CDR3 sequence reads: CASSLNTGELFF. The CDR3 nucleotides are TGCGCCAGCAGCTTGAATACCGGGGAGCTGTTTTTT. The variable domain in full, completed from reference TRBV5-1 and TRBJ2-2, reads KAGVTQTPRYLIKTRGQQVTLSCSPISGHRSVSWYQQTPGQGLQFLFEYFSETQRNKGNFPGRFSGRQFSNSRSEMNVSTLELGDSALYLCASSLNTGELFFGEGSRLTVL.